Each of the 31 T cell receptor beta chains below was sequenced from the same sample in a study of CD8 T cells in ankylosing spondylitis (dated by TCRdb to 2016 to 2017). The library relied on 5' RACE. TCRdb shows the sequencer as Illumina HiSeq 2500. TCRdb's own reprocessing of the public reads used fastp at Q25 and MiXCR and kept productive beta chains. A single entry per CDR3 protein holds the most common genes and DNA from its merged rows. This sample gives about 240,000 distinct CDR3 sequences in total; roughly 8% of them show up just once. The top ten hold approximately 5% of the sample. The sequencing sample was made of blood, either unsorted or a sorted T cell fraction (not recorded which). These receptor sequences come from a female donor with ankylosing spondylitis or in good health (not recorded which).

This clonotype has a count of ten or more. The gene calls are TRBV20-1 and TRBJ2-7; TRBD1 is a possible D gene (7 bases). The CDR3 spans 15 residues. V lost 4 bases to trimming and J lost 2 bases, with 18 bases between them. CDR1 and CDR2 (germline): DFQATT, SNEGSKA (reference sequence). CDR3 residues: CSANPQGGYAYEQYF. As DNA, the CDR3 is TGCAGTGCTAACCCCCAGGGGGGCTATGCCTACGAGCAGTACTTC.

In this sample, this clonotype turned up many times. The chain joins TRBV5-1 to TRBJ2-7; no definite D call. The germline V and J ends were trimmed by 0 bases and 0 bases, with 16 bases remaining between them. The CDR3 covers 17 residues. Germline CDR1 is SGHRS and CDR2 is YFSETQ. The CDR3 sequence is CASSLANPGSHSYEQYF. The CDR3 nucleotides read TGCGCCAGCAGCTTGGCCAATCCGGGCAGCCACTCCTACGAGCAGTACTTC.

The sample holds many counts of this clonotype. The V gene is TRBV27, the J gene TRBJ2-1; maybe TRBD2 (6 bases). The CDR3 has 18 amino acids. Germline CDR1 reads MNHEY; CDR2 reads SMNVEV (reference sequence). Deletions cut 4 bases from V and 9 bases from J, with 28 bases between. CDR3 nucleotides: TGTGCCAGCAGTTCGTCCAGACTAGGCCGGAGCTCGGGCTTTGAGCAGTTCTTC. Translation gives CASSSSRLGRSSGFEQFF.

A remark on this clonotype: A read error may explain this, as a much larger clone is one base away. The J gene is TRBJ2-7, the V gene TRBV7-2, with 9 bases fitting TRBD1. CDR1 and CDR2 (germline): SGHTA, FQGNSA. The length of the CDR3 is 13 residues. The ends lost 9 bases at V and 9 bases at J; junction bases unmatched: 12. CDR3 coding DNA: TGTGCCAGACCGGGACAGGGAGGATCCGTGCAGTACTTC. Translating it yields CARPGQGGSVQYF.

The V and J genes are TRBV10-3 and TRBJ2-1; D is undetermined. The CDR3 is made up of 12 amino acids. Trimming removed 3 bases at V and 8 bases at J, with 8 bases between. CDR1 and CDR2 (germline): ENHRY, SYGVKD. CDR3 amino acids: CAISDLSDEQFF. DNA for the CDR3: TGTGCCATCAGTGATCTGTCGGATGAGCAGTTCTTC.

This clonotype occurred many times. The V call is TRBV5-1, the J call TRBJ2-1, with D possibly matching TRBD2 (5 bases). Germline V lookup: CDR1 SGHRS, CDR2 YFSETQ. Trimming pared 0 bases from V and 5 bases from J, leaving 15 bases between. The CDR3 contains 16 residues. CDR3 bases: TGCGCCAGCAGCTTGGAGGGTGGGAGTGCGCACAATGAGCAGTTCTTC. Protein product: CASSLEGGSAHNEQFF.

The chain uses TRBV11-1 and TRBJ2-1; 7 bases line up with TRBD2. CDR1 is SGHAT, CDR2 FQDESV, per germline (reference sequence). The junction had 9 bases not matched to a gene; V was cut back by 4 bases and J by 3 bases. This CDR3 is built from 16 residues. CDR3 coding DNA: TGTGCCAGCAGCTCAAAGAGCGGGATGAACTACAATGAGCAGTTCTTC. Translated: CASSSKSGMNYNEQFF.

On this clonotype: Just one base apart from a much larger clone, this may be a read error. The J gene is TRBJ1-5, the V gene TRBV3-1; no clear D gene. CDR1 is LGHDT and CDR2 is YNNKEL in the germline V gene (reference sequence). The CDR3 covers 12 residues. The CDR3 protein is CASNQVNQPQHF. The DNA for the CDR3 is TGTGCCAGCAACCAAGTCAATCAGCCCCAGCATTTT. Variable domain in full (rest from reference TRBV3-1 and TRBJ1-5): DTAVSQTPKYLVTQMGNDKSIKCEQNLGHDTMYWYKQDSKKFLKIMFSYNNKELIINETVPNRFSPKSPDKAHLNLHINSLELGDSAVYFCASNQVNQPQHFGDGTRLSIL.

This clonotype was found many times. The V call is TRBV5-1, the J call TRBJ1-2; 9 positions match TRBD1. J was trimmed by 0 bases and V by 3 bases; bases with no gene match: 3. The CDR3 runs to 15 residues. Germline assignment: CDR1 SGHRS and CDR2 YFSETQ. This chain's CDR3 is CASSSQGAANYGYTF. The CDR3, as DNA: TGCGCCAGCAGCTCACAGGGGGCAGCTAACTATGGCTACACCTTC.

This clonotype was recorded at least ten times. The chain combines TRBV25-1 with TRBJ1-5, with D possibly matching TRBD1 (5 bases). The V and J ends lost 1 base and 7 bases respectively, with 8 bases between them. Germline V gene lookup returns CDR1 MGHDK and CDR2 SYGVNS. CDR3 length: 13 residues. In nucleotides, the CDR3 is TGTGCCAGCAGTGAATGGGGGGTACAGCCCCAGCATTTT. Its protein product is CASSEWGVQPQHF.

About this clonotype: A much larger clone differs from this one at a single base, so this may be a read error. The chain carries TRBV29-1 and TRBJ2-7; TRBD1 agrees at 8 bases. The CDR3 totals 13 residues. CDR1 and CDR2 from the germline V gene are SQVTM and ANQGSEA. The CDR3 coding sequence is TGCAGCGTTGATGGCCAGGGGGCTTACGAGCAGTGCTTC. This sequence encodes CSVDGQGAYEQCF.

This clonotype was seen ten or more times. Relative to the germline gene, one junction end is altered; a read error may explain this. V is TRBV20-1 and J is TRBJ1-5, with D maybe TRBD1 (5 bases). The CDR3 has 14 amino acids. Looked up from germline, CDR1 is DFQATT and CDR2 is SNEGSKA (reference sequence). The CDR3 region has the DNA TGCAGTGCCAGAGACGAGCAGGGATATCAGCCCCAGCATTTT. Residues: CSARDEQGYQPQHF.

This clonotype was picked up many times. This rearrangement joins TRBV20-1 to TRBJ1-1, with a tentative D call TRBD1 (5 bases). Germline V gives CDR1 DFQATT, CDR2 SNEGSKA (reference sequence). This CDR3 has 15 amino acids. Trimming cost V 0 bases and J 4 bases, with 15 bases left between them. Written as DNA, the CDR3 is TGCAGTGCTAGAGATGGGGCAGGGCGAGGCACTGAAGCTTTCTTT. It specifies CSARDGAGRGTEAFF.

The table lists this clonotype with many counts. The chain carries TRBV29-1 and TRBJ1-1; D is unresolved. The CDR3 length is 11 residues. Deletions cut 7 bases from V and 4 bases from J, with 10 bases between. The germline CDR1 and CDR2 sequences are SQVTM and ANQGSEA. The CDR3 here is CSGGSGTEAFF. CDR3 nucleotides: TGCAGCGGAGGGAGTGGCACTGAAGCTTTCTTT.

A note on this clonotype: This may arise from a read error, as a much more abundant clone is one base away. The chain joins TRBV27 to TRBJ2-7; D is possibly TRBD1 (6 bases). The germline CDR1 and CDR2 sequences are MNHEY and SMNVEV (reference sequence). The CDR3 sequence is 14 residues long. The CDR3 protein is CASSYQGSRNEQCF. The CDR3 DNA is TGTGCCAGCAGCTATCAGGGGAGTCGGAACGAGCAGTGCTTC.

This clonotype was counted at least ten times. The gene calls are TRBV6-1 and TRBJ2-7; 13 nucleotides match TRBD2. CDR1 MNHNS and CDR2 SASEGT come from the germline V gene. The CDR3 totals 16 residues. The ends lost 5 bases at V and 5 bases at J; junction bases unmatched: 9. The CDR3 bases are TGTGCCAGCAGTACCGCACTAGCGGGAGGGGGAGACGAGCAGTACTTC. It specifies CASSTALAGGGDEQYF.

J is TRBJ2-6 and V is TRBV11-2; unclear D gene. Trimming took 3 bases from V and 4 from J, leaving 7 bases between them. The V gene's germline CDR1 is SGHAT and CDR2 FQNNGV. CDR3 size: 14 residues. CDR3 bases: TGTGCCAGCAGCTTGGTACGAGGGGCCAACGTCCTGACTTTC. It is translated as CASSLVRGANVLTF.

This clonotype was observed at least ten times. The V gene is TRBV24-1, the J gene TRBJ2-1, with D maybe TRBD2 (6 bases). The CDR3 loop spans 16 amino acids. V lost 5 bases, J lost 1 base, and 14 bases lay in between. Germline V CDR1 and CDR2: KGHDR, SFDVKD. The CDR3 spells CATSGGGTVSYNEQFF. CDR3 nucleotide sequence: TGTGCCACCAGTGGTGGGGGGACCGTTTCCTACAATGAGCAGTTCTTC.

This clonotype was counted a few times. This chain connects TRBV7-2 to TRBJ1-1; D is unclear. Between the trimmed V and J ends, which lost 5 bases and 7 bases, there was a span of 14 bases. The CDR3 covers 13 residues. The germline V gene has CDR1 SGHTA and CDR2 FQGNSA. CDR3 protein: CASSHQRAFEAFF. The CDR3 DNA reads TGTGCCAGCAGCCACCAGAGGGCGTTTGAAGCTTTCTTT.

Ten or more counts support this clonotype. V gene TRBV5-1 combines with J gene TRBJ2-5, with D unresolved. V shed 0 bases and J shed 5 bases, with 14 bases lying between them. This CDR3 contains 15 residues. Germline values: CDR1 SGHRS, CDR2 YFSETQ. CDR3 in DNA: TGCGCCAGCAGCTTGGAGGCCACGCCAGGCGAGACCCAGTACTTC. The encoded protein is CASSLEATPGETQYF.

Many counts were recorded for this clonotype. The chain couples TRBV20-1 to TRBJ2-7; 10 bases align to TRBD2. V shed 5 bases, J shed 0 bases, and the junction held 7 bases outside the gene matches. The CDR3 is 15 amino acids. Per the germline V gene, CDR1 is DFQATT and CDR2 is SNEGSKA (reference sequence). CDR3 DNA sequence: TGCAGTGCTGGCCGGTGGACTAGCGGCTCCTACGAGCAGTACTTC. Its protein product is CSAGRWTSGSYEQYF.

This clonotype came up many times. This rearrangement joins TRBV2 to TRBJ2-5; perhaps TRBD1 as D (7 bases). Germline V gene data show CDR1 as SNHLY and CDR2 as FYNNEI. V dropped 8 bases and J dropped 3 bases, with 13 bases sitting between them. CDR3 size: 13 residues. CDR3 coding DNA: TGTGCCAGCGGCGGGACAGCCGAAGAGACCCAGTACTTC. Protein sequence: CASGGTAEETQYF.

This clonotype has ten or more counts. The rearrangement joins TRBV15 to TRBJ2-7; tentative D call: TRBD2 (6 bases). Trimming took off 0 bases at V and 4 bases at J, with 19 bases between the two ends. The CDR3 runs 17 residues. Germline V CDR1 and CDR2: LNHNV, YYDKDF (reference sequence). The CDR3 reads CATSRDRSLEGWYEQYF. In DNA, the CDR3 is TGTGCCACCAGCAGAGATCGGAGCTTGGAGGGGTGGTACGAGCAGTACTTC.

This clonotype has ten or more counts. CDR3 DNA sequence: TGTGCCAGCGCGACGGGAGATGTCTACGAGCAGTACTTC. Translating gives CASATGDVYEQYF. The V call is TRBV7-2, the J call TRBJ2-7; TRBD2 might be the D (6 bases). The CDR3 contains 13 residues. Germline V gene lookup returns CDR1 SGHTA and CDR2 FQGNSA. V lost 8 bases, J lost 3 bases, and 14 bases lay in between.

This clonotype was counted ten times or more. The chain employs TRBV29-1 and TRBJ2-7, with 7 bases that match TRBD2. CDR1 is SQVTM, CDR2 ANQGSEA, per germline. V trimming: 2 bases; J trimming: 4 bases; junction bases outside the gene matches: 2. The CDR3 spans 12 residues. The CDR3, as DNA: TGCAGCGTTGAATTGCGGGAGTACGAGCAGTACTTC. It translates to CSVELREYEQYF.

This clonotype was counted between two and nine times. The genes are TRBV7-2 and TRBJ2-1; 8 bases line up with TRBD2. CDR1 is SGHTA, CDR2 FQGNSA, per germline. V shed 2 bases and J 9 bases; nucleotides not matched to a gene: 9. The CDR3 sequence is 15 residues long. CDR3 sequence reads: CASSLSPREDREQFF. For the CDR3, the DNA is TGTGCCAGCAGCTTATCTCCGCGGGAGGACCGTGAGCAGTTCTTC.

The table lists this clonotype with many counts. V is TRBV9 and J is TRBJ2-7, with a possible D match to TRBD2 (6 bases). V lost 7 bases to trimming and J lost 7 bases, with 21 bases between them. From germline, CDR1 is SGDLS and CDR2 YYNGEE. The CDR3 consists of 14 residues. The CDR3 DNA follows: TGTGCCAGCGGCGATAGCGGAATACCAGGGGAGCAGTACTTC. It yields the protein CASGDSGIPGEQYF.

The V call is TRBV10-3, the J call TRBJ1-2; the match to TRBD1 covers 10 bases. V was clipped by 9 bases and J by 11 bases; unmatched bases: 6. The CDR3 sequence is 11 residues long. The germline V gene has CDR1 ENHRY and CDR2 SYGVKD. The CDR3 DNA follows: TGTGCCATGGGGACAGGGGTTTTTTACACCTTC. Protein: CAMGTGVFYTF.

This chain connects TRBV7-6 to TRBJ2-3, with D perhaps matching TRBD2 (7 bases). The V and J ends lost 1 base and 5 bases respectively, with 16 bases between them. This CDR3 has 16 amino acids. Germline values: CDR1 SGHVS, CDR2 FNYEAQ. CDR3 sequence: CASSLVGGGPKDTQYF. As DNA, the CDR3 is TGTGCCAGCAGCTTAGTAGGGGGAGGGCCCAAAGATACGCAGTATTTT.

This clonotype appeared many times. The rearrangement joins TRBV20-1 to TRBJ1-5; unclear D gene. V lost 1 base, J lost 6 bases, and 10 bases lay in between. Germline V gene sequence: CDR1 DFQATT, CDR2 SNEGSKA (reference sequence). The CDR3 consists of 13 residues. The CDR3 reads CSARVGKGQPQHF. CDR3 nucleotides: TGCAGTGCTAGAGTGGGGAAAGGTCAGCCCCAGCATTTT.

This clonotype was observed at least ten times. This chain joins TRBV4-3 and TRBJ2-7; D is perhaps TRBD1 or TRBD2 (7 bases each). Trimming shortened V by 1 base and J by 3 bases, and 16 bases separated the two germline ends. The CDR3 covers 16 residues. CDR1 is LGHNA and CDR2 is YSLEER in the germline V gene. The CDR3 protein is CASSQGGGGRGYEQYF. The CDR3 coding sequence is TGCGCCAGCAGCCAAGGGGGAGGGGGCAGGGGCTACGAGCAGTACTTC.